These T cell receptor beta chains were read from a single sample in a study of control samples from healthy donors and cancer patients. Produced via immunoSEQ multiplex PCR; TCRdb's table is partial and in-frame only. The table has about 130,000 clones, about 90% seen once. The sequenced sample consisted of blood. Receptors were obtained from a man younger than 35 in good health. Both conserved end residues are part of each CDR3. D genes are given only for firm matches. Only some rows state a clone size, as once, few, many or a class for expanded clones.

clone size	D gene	V gene	J gene	CDR3 DNA	CDR3 protein
-	TRBD2	TRBV28	TRBJ2-3	TGTGCCAGCAGTTCCCCCAGACTAGCGGGAGGCAGAGATACGCAGTATTTT	CASSSPRLAGGRDTQYF
-	TRBD1	TRBV6-4	TRBJ2-1	TGTGCCAGCAGTGACTCAGCAGGGGGTGAGAATGAGCAGTTCTTC	CASSDSAGGENEQFF
-	-	TRBV28	TRBJ2-5	TGTGCCAGCAGTTTACAGGGCAGGGGGGTAGAGACCCAGTACTTC	CASSLQGRGVETQYF
-	-	TRBV14	TRBJ2-3	TGTGCCAGCAGCCAAGGTAGCCCATACTATAACACAGATACGCAGTATTTT	CASSQGSPYYNTDTQYF
many	TRBD2	TRBV5-1	TRBJ2-2	TGCGCCAGCAGCTCTTTAGCGGGAGGAGCGGCCGGGGAGCTGTTTTTT	CASSSLAGGAAGELFF
-	-	TRBV15	TRBJ1-1	TGTGCCACCAGCTACCCCCAGGGCTCAAAAGCTTTCTTT	CATSYPQGSKAFF
-	-	TRBV20-1	TRBJ1-3	TGCAGTGCTAGTGGGCCCAGGAACCCACCTTCCATATATTTT	CSASGPRNPPSIYF
once	TRBD1	TRBV5-1	TRBJ1-2	TGCGCCAGCAGCTTGGTGGCGGGCAGGGGGGACTATGGCTACACCTTC	CASSLVAGRGDYGYTF
-	-	TRBV6-5	TRBJ2-7	TGTGCCAGCATGCTCCGGGACGGCCTCGAGCAGTACTTC	CASMLRDGLEQYF
-	TRBD2	TRBV7-2	TRBJ2-1	TGTGCCAGCAGCTTGTCTAGCGGGAGTTACAATGAGCAGTTCTTC	CASSLSSGSYNEQFF
-	TRBD1	TRBV9	TRBJ2-7	TGTGCCAGCAGCCCCGGGACAGGGAACGAGCAGTACTTC	CASSPGTGNEQYF
-	TRBD2	TRBV30	TRBJ2-1	TGTGCCTGGAAGCGGGGGAGCTCCTACAATGAGCAGTTCTTC	CAWKRGSSYNEQFF
few	-	TRBV7-3	TRBJ2-1	TGTGCCAGCAGCGCACGCTCGGGGCGGGCGCCTAATGAGCAGTTCTTC	CASSARSGRAPNEQFF
-	-	TRBV6-5	TRBJ1-3	TGTGCCAGCCGAGTGGGCTCTGGAAACACCATATATTTT	CASRVGSGNTIYF
-	TRBD2	TRBV18	TRBJ2-7	TGTGCCAGCTCCCCGAACGTTGGGGGGGACTACGAGCAGTACTTC	CASSPNVGGDYEQYF
-	-	TRBV30	TRBJ2-5	TGTGCCTGGATCCGGATTCCCTGGGAGACCCAGTACTTC	CAWIRIPWETQYF
few	-	TRBV5-1	TRBJ1-3	TGCGCCAGCAGCTTGACAGGTGGAAACACCATATATTTT	CASSLTGGNTIYF
-	-	TRBV5-1	TRBJ2-2	TGCGCCAGCAGCGGGCTTATGGTGAACACCGGGGAGCTGTTTTTT	CASSGLMVNTGELFF
-	-	TRBV27	TRBJ1-4	TGTGCCAGCAGTTTAGTACCCGCCAGGGGAGTAGGGACTAATGAAAAACTGTTTTTT	CASSLVPARGVGTNEKLFF
-	TRBD1	TRBV9	TRBJ1-6	TGTGCCAGCAGCGTTACAGGGGACGATTCACCCCTCCACTTT	CASSVTGDDSPLHF
-	TRBD2	TRBV18	TRBJ2-3	TGTGCCAGCTCACCTATACCAATAGCGGGAGTGGCAGATACGCAGTATTTT	CASSPIPIAGVADTQYF
-	TRBD1	TRBV15	TRBJ2-2	TGTGCCACCAGCAGACTCGGGACAGGGCGGACCGGGGAGCTGTTTTTT	CATSRLGTGRTGELFF
once	-	TRBV7-9	TRBJ2-1	TGTGCCAGCAGCTTCCCCGAGGGGCTCAAGGGCTACAATGAGCAGTTCTTC	CASSFPEGLKGYNEQFF
-	TRBD2	TRBV5-1	TRBJ2-7	TGCGCCAGCAGCTTAGCTAGCGGGAGTATGTACGAGCAGTACTTC	CASSLASGSMYEQYF
-	-	TRBV7-3	TRBJ2-1	TGTGCCAGCAGCCCCCTCCCCGCGGGATCCTACAATGAGCAGTTCTTC	CASSPLPAGSYNEQFF
-	-	TRBV7-2	TRBJ1-1	TGTGCCAGCAGCTCACAAACAGGTATTCCGAACACTGAAGCTTTCTTT	CASSSQTGIPNTEAFF
-	-	TRBV30	TRBJ1-2	TGTGCCTGGAGCGACCGCCCAGGACAGTCTTCCACCTTC	CAWSDRPGQSSTF
-	-	TRBV3-1/TRBV3-2	TRBJ1-1	TGTGCCAGCAGCCTCGAACAGTTAAAAAGCACTGAAGCTTTCTTT	CASSLEQLKSTEAFF
once	-	TRBV9	TRBJ2-1	TGTGCCAGCAGCGTCGAGACTCACGACTGGGAGCAGTTCTTC	CASSVETHDWEQFF
-	-	TRBV18	TRBJ2-7	TGTGCCAGCTCACCCCCAATCGGGGTCGACGAGCAGTACTTC	CASSPPIGVDEQYF
-	TRBD1	TRBV7-9	TRBJ1-5	TGTGCCAGCAGCTCTTTACCGGGACAGGGTGCGGGTCAGCCCCAGCATTTT	CASSSLPGQGAGQPQHF
-	-	TRBV19	TRBJ2-1	TGTGCCAGTAGTCTCATGCGGGAAGACAATGAGCAGTTCTTC	CASSLMREDNEQFF
-	TRBD2	TRBV7-8	TRBJ2-1	TGTGCCAGCAGCTCTGAGAGCGGGAGGGCCCGAGATAAAGTAAATGAGCAGTTCTTC	CASSSESGRARDKVNEQFF
once	TRBD1	TRBV24-1	TRBJ1-2	TGTGCCACCAGTGATTCGGGACAGGGGAGAGGCTACACCTTC	CATSDSGQGRGYTF
-	TRBD1	TRBV3-1/TRBV3-2	TRBJ1-2	TGTGCCAGCAGCCCATTAAGGGGGCAGGCGGCCTATGGCTACACCTTC	CASSPLRGQAAYGYTF
-	-	TRBV14	TRBJ1-2	TGTGCCAGCAGCCAAGCGGCCAGCGAAATCTATGGCTACACCTTC	CASSQAASEIYGYTF
-	TRBD2	TRBV6-4	TRBJ2-3	TGTGCCAGCAGAACCGGGACTAGCGACACAGATACGCAGTATTTT	CASRTGTSDTDTQYF
-	-	TRBV2	TRBJ2-7	TGTGCCAGCGACAATGGCAGGGTGGGGGAGCAGTACTTC	CASDNGRVGEQYF
-	TRBD2	TRBV6-2/TRBV6-3	TRBJ2-7	TGTGCCAGCAGTTACTCCGCTAGCGGGAGTTCCTACGAGCAGTACTTC	CASSYSASGSSYEQYF
-	-	TRBV5-4	TRBJ2-3	TGTGCCAGCAGCCTCAGCGGGAGCACAGATACGCAGTATTTT	CASSLSGSTDTQYF
-	-	TRBV29-1	TRBJ2-4	TGCAGCGTTATCGTACAGTTAGCCAAAAACATTCAGTACTTC	CSVIVQLAKNIQYF
-	-	TRBV25-1	TRBJ2-7	TGTGCCAGCAGTGAAAGGGAATACGAGCAGTACTTC	CASSEREYEQYF
-	-	TRBV5-1	TRBJ1-2	TGCGCCAGCAGCCGGGCCCCTGACAGGCTAAATGGCTACACCTTC	CASSRAPDRLNGYTF
-	TRBD1	TRBV24-1	TRBJ2-6	TGTGCCACCAGTGATCGGGGACAGGGGGCAAGAGGGGCCAACGTCCTGACTTTC	CATSDRGQGARGANVLTF
-	TRBD1	TRBV27	TRBJ1-2	TGTGCCAGCAGTTTATCGACAGGGAACTATGGCTACACCTTC	CASSLSTGNYGYTF
-	TRBD1	TRBV19	TRBJ2-1	TGTGCCAGTAGCCCACAGGGGCCAGGTAGAAATGAGCAGTTCTTC	CASSPQGPGRNEQFF
-	TRBD1	TRBV28	TRBJ2-7	TGTGCCAGCAGGAGGACAGGCCCCTACGAGCAGTACTTC	CASRRTGPYEQYF
once	-	TRBV29-1	TRBJ2-1	TGCAGCGTTGAATTGAGTGGCAACAATGAGCAGTTCTTC	CSVELSGNNEQFF
-	-	TRBV4-1	TRBJ1-5	TGCGCCAGCAGCGCTGGACAAGCCAATCAGCCCCAGCATTTT	CASSAGQANQPQHF
once	-	TRBV16	TRBJ1-1	TGTGCCAGCAGCCTACAACGGCGAACATTTGAAGCTTTCTTT	CASSLQRRTFEAFF
-	-	TRBV5-4	TRBJ1-1	TGTGCCAGCAGCCCTCCTGGAGAAAGGGACGCTGAAGCTTTCTTT	CASSPPGERDAEAFF
once	-	TRBV7-9	TRBJ2-3	TGTGCCAGCAGCCTAGGCTCCACAGATACGCAGTATTTT	CASSLGSTDTQYF
-	-	TRBV7-9	TRBJ2-5	TGTGCCAGCAGCTTCCCACTAATGAGGGAGAAAGAGACCCAGTACTTC	CASSFPLMREKETQYF
once	TRBD1	TRBV6-2/TRBV6-3	TRBJ2-5	TGTGCCAGCAGCCACAGGGGGGAGACCCAGTACTTC	CASSHRGETQYF
-	-	TRBV5-4	TRBJ2-4	TGTGCCAGCAGCCAAGGGCATCAAAACATTCAGTACTTC	CASSQGHQNIQYF